The 3 T cell receptor beta chains below all came from one sample that was sequenced in a study of immune heterogeneity within non-small cell lung tumors. A first 10-cycle multiplex round used 32 V-gene and 13 J-gene primers on TCR beta CDR3. TCRdb processed the multiplex PCR reads anew with MiXCR; each CDR3 protein has one entry. The sample lists roughly 3,200 distinct CDR3 sequences; around half were seen once. With around 0.6 ug used per sample, the template was genomic DNA from bulk tumor. Every primary tumor yielded several biopsies, spaced far apart, that were taken during surgery. The study cohort was described as untreated, and its members had newly diagnosed non-small cell lung cancer. They went on to have curative surgery. The sample comprised lung tumor tissue. The receptors were sampled from a man in his sixties with non-small cell lung cancer.

To note about this clonotype: Because the CDR3's place on the DNA is in doubt, the DNA is left out and the CDR3 is given as listed by TCRdb. CDR3: CASSLSTVTTGSCFF. J is TRBJ2-2 and V is TRBV28. The CDR3 length equals 15 residues, ends included. Germline V gives CDR1 MDHEN, CDR2 SYDVKM.

About this clonotype: It may be a read error: a sequence one base away is much more abundant. This chain connects TRBV2 to TRBJ2-4; D is uncertain. The CDR3 has 15 residues. CDR1 is SNHLY, CDR2 FYNNEI, per germline. The CDR3 coding sequence is TGTGCCAACAGTCCGGACGTTATAGCCAAAAACATTCAGTACTTC. Translation: CANSPDVIAKNIQYF.

The chain recombines TRBV5-1 with TRBJ2-2, with 8 bases aligning to TRBD2. Trimming took 0 bases from V and 2 from J; bases not matched to a gene: 3. Germline-derived CDR1 and CDR2 are SGHRS and YFSETQ. The length of the CDR3 is 16 residues. CDR3 nucleotide sequence: TGCGCCAGCAGCTTGGGTAGCGGGGCCAACACCGGGGAGCTGTTTTTT. It yields the protein CASSLGSGANTGELFF.